This TCR beta chain was retrieved from a study of blood T cells in healthy people across ages. Study observations and caveats: Compared with aged donors, long-lived donors showed fewer expanded clones, suggesting selection.

Alongside a J-beta primer mix, a sample-barcoded 5' primer served in a second PCR lasting about 6 to 11 cycles. Using its own MiXCR run on the 5' RACE reads, TCRdb lists one record per CDR3 protein. There are hundreds of thousands of distinct CDR3 sequences in the sample; about 30% occur only once, and roughly 17% lies in the top ten. The CDR3 totals 16 residues. Unmatched junction bases numbered 11, after V lost 5 bases and J lost 3 bases. CDR1 and CDR2 (germline): DFQATT, SNEGSKA (reference sequence). This clonotype was picked up many times. Its antigen is as yet unknown. The TCR originated in a woman of 80 years or more in good health. V usage is TRBV20-1 and J usage is TRBJ2-1, with TRBD2 matching over 9 bases. Sequenced input: blood. In DNA, the CDR3 is TGCAGTGCTCTAAGAGCGGGGGGTGGGCTCTACAATGAGCAGTTCTTC. Encoded protein: CSALRAGGGLYNEQFF.